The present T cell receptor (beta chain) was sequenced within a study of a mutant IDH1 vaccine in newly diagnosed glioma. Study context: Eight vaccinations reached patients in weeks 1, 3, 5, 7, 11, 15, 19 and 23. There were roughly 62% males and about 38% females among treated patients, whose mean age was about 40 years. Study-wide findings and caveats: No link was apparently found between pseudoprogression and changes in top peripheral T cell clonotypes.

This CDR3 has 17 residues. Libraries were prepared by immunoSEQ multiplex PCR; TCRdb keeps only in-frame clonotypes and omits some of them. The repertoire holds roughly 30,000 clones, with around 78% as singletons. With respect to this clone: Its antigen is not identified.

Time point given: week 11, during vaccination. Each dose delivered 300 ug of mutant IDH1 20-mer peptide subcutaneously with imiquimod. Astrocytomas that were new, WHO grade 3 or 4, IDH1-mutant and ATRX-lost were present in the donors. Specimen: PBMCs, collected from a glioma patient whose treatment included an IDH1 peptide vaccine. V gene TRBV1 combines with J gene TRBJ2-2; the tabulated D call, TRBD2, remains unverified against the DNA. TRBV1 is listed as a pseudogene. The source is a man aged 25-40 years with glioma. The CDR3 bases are TGCACCAGCAGCCAAGAGGCTAGCGGGCGGGACACCGGGGAGCTGTTTTTT. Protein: CTSSQEASGRDTGELFF.